This T cell receptor beta chain was recorded in a study of cytotoxic CD8 clonotypes in ibrutinib-treated CLL. TCR beta libraries used 1.5 to 2.5 micrograms of genomic DNA from cryopreserved PBMCs. This CDR3 spans 15 amino acids. Germline V gene lookup returns CDR1 MDHEN and CDR2 SYDVKM. The ends were cut back, 6 bases at V and 0 bases at J, with 12 bases in the middle. Data came from immunoSEQ multiplex PCR; TCRdb stores just in-frame clones and leaves some out. The data show 200,000 to 250,000 clones, nearly 80% seen once. The input for sequencing was PBMCs, taken after 12 months of ibrutinib treatment. This chain uses TRBV28 with TRBJ2-1; weak D call: TRBD2 (6 bases). This receptor was taken from a human donor with chronic lymphocytic leukemia. CDR3 amino acids: CASSVSGLSYNEQFF. As DNA, the CDR3 is TGTGCCAGCAGCGTTAGCGGACTCTCCTACAATGAGCAGTTCTTC.